The T cell receptor beta chain described here comes from a study of T cell responses to AZD1222 COVID-19 vaccine. Overall study findings and caveats: Baseline serology detected seropositivity in only six AZD1222 recipients.

Per the germline V gene, CDR1 is MGHRA and CDR2 is YSYEKL. Trimming left V 3 bases short and J 6 bases short, with 14 bases between. The CDR3 sequence is 14 residues long. This clone appeared a few times. What it binds is not known. The assay was immunoSEQ multiplex PCR, and TCRdb's table has in-frame clones only and misses some. The table has about 140,000 clones, 89% seen once. The receptor was isolated from an adult in good health. The sequences come from peripheral blood, collected on day 0 of AZD1222 vaccination. The chain carries TRBV4-1 and TRBJ1-2; TRBD1 is a possible D gene (5 bases). The CDR3 here is CASSHPGRGDGYTF. CDR3 DNA sequence: TGCGCCAGCAGCCACCCTGGTAGGGGCGATGGCTACACCTTC.